This record concerns one TCR beta chain sequence. What it binds is not known. Clones were read by immunoSEQ multiplex PCR, and TCRdb kept only the in-frame ones, dropping some. The sample yields 37,000 or so clones, approximately 81% seen once. Unmatched junction bases numbered 3, after V lost 6 bases and J lost 3 bases. Germline CDR1 KGHSH, CDR2 LQKENI. CDR3 size: 14 residues. The data were obtained in a study of CD4 T cells in relation to SARS-CoV-2 and coronaviruses. Sequenced: naive CD4+ T cells from PBMCs, cultured in vitro. Indicated subset: naive CD4+ T cells isolated by negative enrichment. This sequence joins TRBV18 and TRBJ2-1; 9 bases align to TRBD1. The receptor's source is an adult with COVID-19. The CDR3 spells CASSGDRVYNEQFF. In nucleotides, the CDR3 is TGTGCCAGCTCCGGGGACAGGGTCTACAATGAGCAGTTCTTC.